This T cell receptor (beta chain) was recovered during a study of CD8 T cells in ankylosing spondylitis. Germline CDR1 and CDR2: MNHEY and SMNVEV (reference sequence). CDR3 size: 14 residues. The ends were cut back, 7 bases at V and 4 bases at J, with 16 bases in the middle. A quantitative 5'-RACE method, one with molecular barcodes, was used to make TCR beta libraries. Each CDR3 protein is one row after TCRdb ran MiXCR on the 5' RACE reads. Seen here are hundreds of thousands of distinct CDR3 sequences, 12% observed once, and the top ten hold about 0.5%. This clonotype was seen at least ten times. What it binds is not known. Broader study findings: Disease-linked clones had a CD8+ phenotype and relatively low frequency in peripheral blood. A number of the motif variants had already been described in reactive arthritis synovial fluid and blood. One TCR beta motif, made up of several highly homologous variants, appeared characteristic of ankylosing spondylitis blood. As reported, disease-linked clones showed significant enrichment in matched ankylosing spondylitis synovial fluid.

The V gene is TRBV27, the J gene TRBJ1-1, with D perhaps matching TRBD1 (5 bases). The material sequenced was blood, either unsorted or a sorted T cell fraction (not recorded which). The TCR sequence derives from a male donor with ankylosing spondylitis. This CDR3 reads CASIGRGTVTEAFF. The CDR3, as DNA: TGTGCCAGCATAGGTCGGGGGACCGTCACTGAAGCTTTCTTT.